A selection of T cell receptor beta chains follows, all from one sample in a study of CD8+ T cells in alopecia areata. Sequenced by immunoSEQ multiplex PCR; TCRdb stores in-frame clones only, minus some. Found here are some 130,000 clones, 53% of them singletons; the top ten hold 0.46%. Source: CD4+ T cells sorted from blood, taken at week 4, from a patient treated with tofacitinib. Receptors originate from a human donor with alopecia areata. The CDR3 runs from the conserved cysteine through the conserved F or W. D genes are given only for firm matches. Part of the rows lack a size; the others show once, few, many or a class for expanded clones.

J gene,clone size,V gene,D gene,CDR3 protein,CDR3 DNA
TRBJ1-5,.,TRBV6-6,.,CASSYSGQSNQPQHF,TGTGCCAGCAGTTACTCGGGACAAAGCAATCAGCCCCAGCATTTT
TRBJ1-3,.,TRBV25-1,.,CASSDRNAGDTIYF,TGTGCCAGCAGTGACAGAAACGCCGGAGACACCATATATTTT
TRBJ1-2,.,TRBV30,.,CAWSLWAARRNYGYTF,TGTGCCTGGAGTTTGTGGGCAGCGAGACGTAACTATGGCTACACCTTC
TRBJ1-1,.,TRBV30,.,CAWSHQGYTEAFF,TGTGCCTGGAGTCACCAGGGCTACACTGAAGCTTTCTTT
TRBJ1-1,.,TRBV27,.,CASSPQGSSTEAFF,TGTGCCAGCAGCCCACAGGGTAGTAGCACTGAAGCTTTCTTT
TRBJ2-5,.,TRBV4-2,TRBD2,CASSQGTSGETQYF,TGTGCCAGCAGCCAAGGAACTAGCGGGGAGACCCAGTACTTC
TRBJ1-2,few,TRBV14,.,CASSQPEGLSYTF,TGTGCCAGCAGCCAACCCGAGGGGTTGAGCTACACCTTC
TRBJ2-3,.,TRBV5-6,.,CASSPGVTDTQYF,TGTGCCAGCAGCCCTGGCGTCACAGATACGCAGTATTTT
TRBJ2-3,.,TRBV30,.,CAWSARGVSTDTQYF,TGTGCCTGGAGCGCGCGGGGAGTCAGCACAGATACGCAGTATTTT
TRBJ2-5,.,TRBV30,.,CAWRQSGETQYF,TGTGCCTGGAGACAAAGTGGGGAGACCCAGTACTTC
TRBJ2-2,.,TRBV30,.,CAWTGVRTGELFF,TGTGCCTGGACCGGAGTGAGGACCGGGGAGCTGTTTTTT